The present T cell receptor beta chain was sequenced within a study of T cell clones after liver transplantation. Study-wide context: Post-transplant blood was tracked for graft-donor-reactive T cell clones identified in a pre-transplant mixed lymphocyte reaction. Samples came pre-transplant, pre-randomization before withdrawal, and post-randomization after withdrawal ended.

Whole-study findings and limits: Donor-reactive sequences fell more than third party-reactive ones, suggesting partial deletion.

On this clone: The antigen remains undetermined.

Germline values: CDR1 SNHLY, CDR2 FYNNEI. The CDR3 contains 13 residues. The V end was cut by 8 bases, the J end by 7 bases, with 14 bases between. Produced via immunoSEQ multiplex PCR; TCRdb's table is partial and in-frame only. The sample has just under 60,000 clones; roughly 70% are singletons. The origin of this receptor is a human patient who received a liver transplant. A subset of T cells may come from the graft donor. The input for sequencing was CD4+ T cells from blood, taken at the approximately 15-month timepoint. This rearrangement joins TRBV2 to TRBJ2-2; a weak D match, TRBD2 (5 bases). The CDR3 is CASGGYGSGELFF. The CDR3 DNA is TGTGCCAGCGGCGGGTACGGTAGCGGGGAGCTGTTTTTT.